The 14 T cell receptor beta chains below were found in one sample sequenced in a study of T cell responses to AZD1222 COVID-19 vaccine. This table comes from immunoSEQ multiplex PCR, and its TCRdb copy is limited to in-frame clones, with some not included. The sample holds 150,000 or so clones, roughly 91% seen once. Source: peripheral blood, taken on day 0 of AZD1222 vaccination. The receptor source for this set is an adult in good health.

This chain uses TRBV5-1 with TRBJ2-3; no firm D call. CDR1 is SGHRS, CDR2 YFSETQ, per germline. CDR3 size: 14 residues. Trimming pared 3 bases from V and 2 bases from J, leaving 10 bases between. CDR3 sequence reads: CASSSSTFTDTQYF. In DNA, the CDR3 is TGCGCCAGCAGCTCTTCCACCTTCACAGATACGCAGTATTTT.

The chain recombines TRBV6-4 with TRBJ2-2; unclear D gene. The V end lost 0 bases, the J end lost 8 bases, and 7 bases lay between the germline ends. CDR1 is MRHNA, CDR2 SNTAGT, per germline. CDR3 length: 13 residues. The CDR3 DNA follows: TGTGCCAGCAGTGACTCACCGGAGGGGGAGCTGTTTTTT. It yields the protein CASSDSPEGELFF.

This chain uses TRBV7-9 with TRBJ1-1; no reliable D call. The V and J ends lost 0 bases and 10 bases respectively, with 15 bases between them. The CDR3 spans 14 residues. Germline V gene sequence: CDR1 SEHNR, CDR2 FQNEAQ (reference sequence). CDR3 protein: CASSLAGTEARAFF. CDR3 coding DNA: TGTGCCAGCAGCTTAGCGGGAACCGAAGCACGAGCTTTCTTT.

The V call is TRBV5-4, the J call TRBJ2-5, with TRBD2 as a possible D gene (6 bases). Germline CDR1 is SGHNT and CDR2 is YYREEE (reference sequence). The CDR3 has 15 residues. V lost 0 bases and J 0 bases, leaving 9 bases between the germline ends. The CDR3 spells CASSLGGANQETQYF. CDR3 in DNA: TGTGCCAGCAGCTTGGGCGGGGCCAACCAAGAGACCCAGTACTTC.

This rearrangement joins TRBV7-8 to TRBJ1-5, with a possible D match to TRBD1 (6 bases). Germline V lookup: CDR1 SGHVS, CDR2 FQNEAQ. This CDR3 is built from 16 residues. The V end lost 7 bases, the J end lost 0 bases, and 16 bases lay between the germline ends. CDR3 in DNA: TGTGCCAGCACCGGGGGGCGGTATCTTAGCAATCAGCCCCAGCATTTT. It is translated as CASTGGRYLSNQPQHF.

The rearrangement uses TRBV12-5 and TRBJ2-3; 11 bases map to TRBD2. The trim removed 4 bases at V and 0 bases at J, leaving 9 bases unmatched. CDR1 and CDR2 (germline): LGHNT, FRNRAP. This CDR3 spans 18 amino acids. The CDR3, as DNA: TGTGCTAGTGGTTCCGTAGCGGGAGGGACCCTTAGCACAGATACGCAGTATTTT. It encodes CASGSVAGGTLSTDTQYF.

The chain joins TRBV5-1 to TRBJ2-1, with TRBD2 as a possible D gene (6 bases). The CDR3 is 15 amino acids. V lost 4 bases and J 7 bases, leaving 18 bases between the germline ends. Germline V lookup: CDR1 SGHRS, CDR2 YFSETQ. CDR3 coding DNA: TGCGCCAGCAGCCGAGGAGGGACCCCCGAGAATGAGCAGTTCTTC. This gives the protein CASSRGGTPENEQFF.

This clone appeared once. This rearrangement joins TRBV9 to TRBJ2-1, with TRBD2 identical over 7 bases. The trim removed 2 bases at V and 0 bases at J, leaving 2 bases unmatched. The CDR3 covers 15 residues. Germline CDR1 reads SGDLS; CDR2 reads YYNGEE. The CDR3 loop reads CASSVGLDSYNEQFF. In nucleotides, the CDR3 is TGTGCCAGCAGCGTTGGACTAGACTCCTACAATGAGCAGTTCTTC.

The chain combines TRBV5-6 with TRBJ1-1; 7 bases fit TRBD1. J gave up 1 base and V 6 bases, and 12 bases lay outside the gene matches. Germline V gene sequence: CDR1 SGHDT, CDR2 YYEEEE. The CDR3 is made up of 16 amino acids. The CDR3 DNA reads TGTGCCAGCACCCCCGGTGGGGAGGGGGCGAACACTGAAGCTTTCTTT. Amino acids: CASTPGGEGANTEAFF. Drawing the rest from reference TRBV5-6 and TRBJ1-1, the complete variable domain is DAGVTQSPTHLIKTRGQQVTLRCSPKSGHDTVSWYQQALGQGPQFIFQYYEEEERQRGNFPDRFSGHQFPNYSSELNVNALLLGDSALYLCASTPGGEGANTEAFFGQGTRLTVV.

V gene TRBV7-2 combines with J gene TRBJ2-7, with 8 bases matching TRBD1. CDR3 length equals 14 residues. Germline CDR1 is SGHTA and CDR2 is FQGNSA. V trimming: 5 bases; J trimming: 8 bases; junction bases outside the gene matches: 11. DNA for the CDR3: TGTGCCAGCAGCCAAGACAGGGGCGTTCCCAAGCAGTACTTC. This sequence encodes CASSQDRGVPKQYF.

This sequence joins TRBV7-2 and TRBJ2-7; a possible D gene is TRBD1 (6 bases). Trimming took 1 base from V and 4 from J, leaving 14 bases between them. In germline, CDR1 is SGHTA, CDR2 FQGNSA. The CDR3 has 15 amino acids. As DNA, the CDR3 is TGTGCCAGCAGCTTAGGTACAGGGTATCAATACGAGCAGTACTTC. It is translated as CASSLGTGYQYEQYF.

The CDR3 DNA sequence: TGTGCCAGCAGCGAAGTGAGGGGTTGGAGCACTGAAGCTTTCTTT. Translating it yields CASSEVRGWSTEAFF. The chain couples TRBV7-9 to TRBJ1-1; a weak D match, TRBD1 (5 bases). The V and J ends lost 5 bases and 4 bases respectively, with 17 bases between them. The CDR3 has 15 residues. The germline V gene has CDR1 SEHNR and CDR2 FQNEAQ (reference sequence). Drawing the rest from reference TRBV7-9 and TRBJ1-1, the complete variable domain is DTGVSQNPRHKITKRGQNVTFRCDPISEHNRLYWYRQTLGQGPEFLTYFQNEAQLEKSRLLSDRFSAERPKGSFSTLEIQRTEQGDSAMYLCASSEVRGWSTEAFFGQGTRLTVV.

The chain combines TRBV5-1 with TRBJ1-2; D call uncertain. From germline, CDR1 is SGHRS and CDR2 YFSETQ. This CDR3 has 14 residues. The V end lost 1 base, the J end lost 1 base, and 8 bases lay between the germline ends. DNA for the CDR3: TGCGCCAGCAGCTTGCTCGACGGTAACTATGGCTACACCTTC. It is translated as CASSLLDGNYGYTF.

V gene TRBV20-1 combines with J gene TRBJ1-1; tentative D call: TRBD1 (5 bases). V lost 6 bases and J lost 10, with 12 bases in between. Germline CDR1 is DFQATT and CDR2 is SNEGSKA (reference sequence). There are 10 residues in the CDR3. In DNA form, the CDR3 reads TGCAGTGCGGGGAGGGACGCAGCTTTCTTT. This codes for CSAGRDAAFF.